A single sample is the source of the 5 T cell receptor beta chains below, sequenced in a study of blood T cell repertoires in COVID-19. Assay: immunoSEQ multiplex PCR; the TCRdb copy retains only in-frame clones and omits some. The table records some 100,000 clones, approximately 84% of them present only once. Sample: peripheral blood. The source is a woman aged 55-70 years with acute or convalescent COVID-19.

CDR3 nucleotide sequence: TGTGCCACCAGTGATTTGTCGTCGCGGGGAAATGAGCAGTTCTTC. Translation gives CATSDLSSRGNEQFF. This chain links TRBV24-1 with TRBJ2-1, with D perhaps TRBD2 (6 bases). The CDR3 spans 15 residues. The V end lost 0 bases, the J end lost 7 bases, and 12 bases lay between the germline ends. From germline, CDR1 is KGHDR and CDR2 SFDVKD.

V is TRBV5-1 and J is TRBJ2-3; TRBD2 matches 9 bases. V was pared by 1 base and J by 0 bases, with 6 bases of the junction left unmatched. Germline CDR1 SGHRS, CDR2 YFSETQ. CDR3 size: 17 residues. This chain's CDR3 is CASSLLIAGDSTDTQYF. The CDR3 DNA is TGCGCCAGCAGCTTGTTGATAGCGGGGGATAGCACAGATACGCAGTATTTT.

The gene calls are TRBV5-5 and TRBJ1-1; 8 nucleotides line up with TRBD1. Losses at the gene ends were 0 bases for V and 7 bases for J; bases not matched to a gene: 11. Per germline, CDR1 SGHKS and CDR2 YYEKEE (reference sequence). The CDR3 is made up of 16 amino acids. For the CDR3, the DNA is TGTGCCAGCAGCTTGGCCCTCTGGACAGGGTATAATGAAGCTTTCTTT. Translated: CASSLALWTGYNEAFF. Full variable domain (rest looked up from reference TRBV5-5 and TRBJ1-1): DAGVTQSPTHLIKTRGQQVTLRCSPISGHKSVSWYQQVLGQGPQFIFQYYEKEERGRGNFPDRFSARQFPNYSSELNVNALLLGDSALYLCASSLALWTGYNEAFFGQGTRLTVV.

This clone is a singleton in its sample. In DNA, the CDR3 is TGCGCCAGCAGCCACCAGAAGACAGTGAGCTATGGCTACACCTTC. This translates into CASSHQKTVSYGYTF. The V gene is TRBV4-3, the J gene TRBJ1-2, with D perhaps TRBD1 (5 bases). Germline CDR1 and CDR2: LGHNA and YSLEER. Trimming removed 3 bases at V and 4 bases at J, with 15 bases between. This CDR3 comprises 15 residues.

V and J are TRBV7-6 and TRBJ2-1; perhaps TRBD1 as D (6 bases). This CDR3 spans 11 amino acids. Looked up from germline, CDR1 is SGHVS and CDR2 is FNYEAQ. V was shortened by 5 bases and J by 7 bases, with 6 bases between the two germline ends. Written as DNA, the CDR3 is TGTGCCAGCAGCCAGGGGAATGAGCAGTTCTTC. Protein product: CASSQGNEQFF.